Listed here are 27 T cell receptor beta chains from one sample, sequenced in a study of blood T cells in healthy people across ages. Using a J-beta primer mix together with a sample-barcoded 5' primer, a second PCR was run for roughly 7 to 12 cycles. From the 5' RACE reads, TCRdb called clonotypes with MiXCR, one entry per CDR3 protein. The sample has around 750,000 distinct CDR3 sequences, 40% to 65% seen once; the top ten hold roughly 40%. The sequencing input was blood. The source of these receptors is an older man in good health.

This clonotype was detected only a few times. The rearrangement uses TRBV6-2 or TRBV6-3 and TRBJ2-5; 11 bases match TRBD2. The CDR3 covers 18 residues. Germline V gene data show CDR1 as MNHEY and CDR2 as SVGEGT. J was trimmed by 1 base and V by 9 bases; bases with no gene match: 16. The CDR3 nucleotides are TGTGCCAGTACCGGGACTAGCGGAAGATCCTGGGCCCAAGAGACCCAGTACTTC. It specifies CASTGTSGRSWAQETQYF.

This clonotype was picked up a small number of times. The rearrangement joins TRBV6-1 to TRBJ2-5; the D is unclear. Trimming removed 4 bases at V and 11 bases at J, with 20 bases between. CDR3 length: 14 residues. Germline V gene data show CDR1 as MNHNS and CDR2 as SASEGT. CDR3 DNA: TGTGCCAGCAGTGGGACCGCAGGCTACAATGAGCAGTACTTC. Its protein is CASSGTAGYNEQYF.

The V and J genes are TRBV2 and TRBJ1-2, with D possibly TRBD1 on 5 matching bases. With 8 bases removed from V and 8 bases from J, the gap between germline ends came to 24 bases. The CDR3 is 15 residues long. Germline lookup yields CDR1 SNHLY and CDR2 FYNNEI. CDR3 loop: CASVPGPTSFYGYTF. CDR3 coding DNA: TGTGCCAGCGTCCCGGGACCGACCTCTTTTTACGGCTACACCTTC.

The rearrangement joins TRBV5-1 to TRBJ2-5; TRBD2 matches 11 bases. TRBJ2-7 explains the end of the DNA better; the J call may be wrong. This CDR3 has 15 residues. Germline loops: CDR1 SGHRS, CDR2 YFSETQ. The CDR3 is CASSPTSGKLDEQYF. The CDR3 DNA follows: TGCGCCAGCAGCCCGACTAGCGGGAAGCTAGACGAGCAGTACTTC.

Points on this clonotype: A much larger clone is a single base away; this may be a read error. V and J are TRBV2 and TRBJ1-2; D ambiguous. This CDR3 contains 13 residues. Germline lookup yields CDR1 SNHLY and CDR2 FYNNEI. The CDR3 DNA reads TGTGCCAGCAGTACCGGGAAATCCTATGGCTGCACCTTC. Amino acid sequence: CASSTGKSYGCTF.

The chain has TRBV7-9 and TRBJ2-7; D possibly corresponds to TRBD1 (5 bases). Deletions cut 4 bases from V and 2 bases from J, with 12 bases between. Germline CDR1 and CDR2: SEHNR and FQNEAQ (reference sequence). The length of the CDR3 is 14 residues. CDR3: CASSSRGQAYEQYF. The CDR3 nucleotides are TGTGCCAGCAGCTCTAGGGGCCAGGCCTACGAGCAGTACTTC.

This clonotype was counted once. The chain joins TRBV18 to TRBJ2-1; D perhaps matches TRBD2 (5 bases). This CDR3 contains 15 residues. V lost 2 bases to trimming and J lost 10 bases, with 18 bases between them. From germline, CDR1 is KGHSH and CDR2 LQKENI. The CDR3 region has the DNA TGTGCCAGCTCACCAATTCCTGGACTGTATGGCGAGCAGTTCTTC. This encodes CASSPIPGLYGEQFF.

This clonotype came up a few times. V is TRBV19 and J is TRBJ2-7, with D unclear. The V gene's germline CDR1 is LNHDA and CDR2 SQIVND (reference sequence). The CDR3 consists of 11 residues. Trimming took off 3 bases at V and 5 bases at J, with 5 bases between the two ends. The CDR3 DNA reads as TGTGCCAGTAGTATTGAAAACGAGCAGTACTTC. Protein: CASSIENEQYF.

V and J are TRBV2 and TRBJ2-1; 8 positions match TRBD1. The germline gives CDR1 SNHLY, CDR2 FYNNEI. The CDR3 length is 15 residues. V lost 5 bases, J lost 8 bases, and 11 bases stayed unmatched. The CDR3 region has the DNA TGTGCCAGCAGTATGCAGGGGGCGCGGGTCTATGAGCAGTTCTTC. Protein: CASSMQGARVYEQFF. Combining the CDR3 with reference TRBV2 and TRBJ2-1 gives the whole variable domain EPEVTQTPSHQVTQMGQEVILRCVPISNHLYFYWYRQILGQKVEFLVSFYNNEISEKSEIFDDQFSVERPDGSNFTLKIRSTKLEDSAMYFCASSMQGARVYEQFFGPGTRLTVL.

The chain combines TRBV29-1 with TRBJ2-7, with 8 positions matching TRBD1. The trim removed 5 bases at V and 7 bases at J, leaving 7 bases unmatched. The CDR3 is made up of 12 amino acids. In germline, CDR1 is SQVTM, CDR2 ANQGSEA. The CDR3 region has the DNA TGCAGCGTTACCCCAGGGGGCAATGAGCAGTACTTC. It encodes CSVTPGGNEQYF.

The chain is built from TRBV7-9 and TRBJ1-4; no clear D gene. The CDR3 runs 19 residues. The germline V gene encodes CDR1 SEHNR and CDR2 FQNEAQ (reference sequence). V was trimmed by 5 bases and J by 2 bases, leaving 24 bases between them. The CDR3 region is CASSPLGGKVAVTNEKLFF. The CDR3 coding sequence is TGTGCCAGCAGCCCGTTGGGCGGGAAGGTTGCGGTGACTAATGAAAAACTGTTTTTT.

The chain carries TRBV27 and TRBJ2-1; 8 bases map to TRBD2. The CDR3 loop spans 17 amino acids. V was clipped by 0 bases and J by 4 bases; unmatched bases: 8. Germline V gives CDR1 MNHEY, CDR2 SMNVEV (reference sequence). CDR3 sequence: CASSLSKLAGLYNEQFF. The DNA for the CDR3 is TGTGCCAGCAGTTTATCGAAGCTAGCGGGTCTGTACAATGAGCAGTTCTTC.

This rearrangement joins TRBV29-1 to TRBJ2-6; D gene ambiguous. The germline CDR1 and CDR2 sequences are SQVTM and ANQGSEA. The CDR3 sequence is 15 residues long. Trimming removed 6 bases at V and 0 bases at J, with 12 bases between. CDR3 in DNA: TGCAGCGTGTCGTTACCGGGCTCTGGGGCCAACGTCCTGACTTTC. It is translated as CSVSLPGSGANVLTF. The complete variable domain, with remaining parts taken from reference TRBV29-1 and TRBJ2-6, reads SAVISQKPSRDICQRGTSLTIQCQVDSQVTMMFWYRQQPGQSLTLIATANQGSEATYESGFVIDKFPISRPNLTFSTLTVSNMSPEDSSIYLCSVSLPGSGANVLTFGAGSRLTVL.

The rearrangement joins TRBV24-1 to TRBJ2-1; 10 bases line up with TRBD1. The J segment lost 3 bases and the V segment lost 2 bases, leaving 3 bases of the junction unmatched. Germline CDR1 and CDR2: KGHDR and SFDVKD. This CDR3 region has 16 residues. DNA of the CDR3: TGTGCCACCAGTGATTCGGGACAGGGGCACTACAATGAGCAGTTCTTC. Encoded protein: CATSDSGQGHYNEQFF.

This clonotype was seen many times. V and J are TRBV5-6 and TRBJ2-7; D is perhaps TRBD2 (6 bases). Germline V gene lookup returns CDR1 SGHDT and CDR2 YYEEEE. This CDR3 has 14 amino acids. V was cut by 2 bases and J by 4 bases, with 13 bases left in between. CDR3 protein: CASSFGGGRYEQYF. The CDR3 coding sequence is TGTGCCAGCAGCTTTGGAGGAGGGAGATACGAGCAGTACTTC.

V gene TRBV27 combines with J gene TRBJ2-1; no reliable D call. The CDR3 length is 14 residues. V was trimmed by 4 bases and J by 4 bases, leaving 11 bases between them. Germline lookup yields CDR1 MNHEY and CDR2 SMNVEV (reference sequence). The CDR3 here is CASSYDNIYNEQFF. CDR3 in DNA: TGTGCCAGCAGTTACGATAATATATACAATGAGCAGTTCTTC.

The table lists this clonotype with a few counts. In nucleotides, the CDR3 is TGCAGCGTCGTCCGTAGGGGACAGGGCCTCTACGAGCAGTACTTC. Its translation: CSVVRRGQGLYEQYF. The gene calls are TRBV29-1 and TRBJ2-7; TRBD1 agrees at 9 bases. Germline CDR1 reads SQVTM; CDR2 reads ANQGSEA. V was clipped by 6 bases and J by 3 bases; unmatched bases: 12. This CDR3 spans 15 amino acids.

This clonotype was recorded a few times. This chain joins TRBV19 and TRBJ1-4, with unresolved D. Germline CDR1 LNHDA, CDR2 SQIVND (reference sequence). The CDR3 is made up of 15 amino acids. V was pared by 4 bases and J by 5 bases, with 14 bases between. CDR3: CASSTGPGENEKLFF. The DNA of the CDR3 is TGTGCCAGTAGTACAGGACCCGGGGAAAATGAAAAACTGTTTTTT.

This clonotype was recorded only once. The rearrangement uses TRBV25-1 and TRBJ2-5; D is possibly TRBD1 (7 bases). CDR3 length: 14 amino acids. Trimming cost V 6 bases and J 11 bases, with 22 bases left between them. Germline CDR1 is MGHDK and CDR2 is SYGVNS. CDR3: CASRPTGATREQYF. CDR3 in DNA: TGTGCCAGCAGACCCACAGGGGCGACTAGGGAGCAGTACTTC.

This chain uses TRBV29-1 with TRBJ2-7, with 7 nucleotides matching TRBD1. CDR1 SQVTM and CDR2 ANQGSEA come from the germline V gene. The CDR3 sequence is 11 residues long. Losses at the gene ends were 6 bases for V and 5 bases for J; bases not matched to a gene: 4. The CDR3 bases are TGCAGCGTAAATACAGGGGACGAGCAGTACTTC. Translated: CSVNTGDEQYF.

The chain joins TRBV10-3 to TRBJ2-5; D is uncertain. CDR3 length: 11 amino acids. The germline gives CDR1 ENHRY, CDR2 SYGVKD. V was trimmed by 10 bases and J by 5 bases, leaving 11 bases between them. The CDR3 sequence is CATGRTETQYF. Here the CDR3 DNA reads TGTGCCACCGGAAGGACGGAGACCCAGTACTTC.

The rearrangement uses TRBV20-1 and TRBJ2-3; 7 nucleotides agree with TRBD1. The germline gives CDR1 DFQATT, CDR2 SNEGSKA (reference sequence). The CDR3 runs 12 residues. Trimming cost V 6 bases and J 14 bases; bases outside gene matches: 14. DNA of the CDR3: TGCAGTGCCAGTGACAGGGTCAGATACGCGTATTTT. This encodes CSASDRVRYAYF.

The gene calls are TRBV5-1 and TRBJ1-1; the D gene is possibly TRBD1 (6 bases). CDR3 length equals 14 residues. Germline V lookup: CDR1 SGHRS, CDR2 YFSETQ. V lost 4 bases to trimming and J lost 1 base, with 11 bases between them. In DNA form, the CDR3 reads TGCGCCAGCAGCCAGACAGGTACGAACACTGAAGCTTTCTTT. Protein sequence: CASSQTGTNTEAFF.

This clonotype has a handful of counts. J is TRBJ2-1 and V is TRBV5-1, with D perhaps matching TRBD1 (6 bases). Germline V gene data show CDR1 as SGHRS and CDR2 as YFSETQ. The CDR3 runs 11 residues. The V end lost 4 bases, the J end lost 15 bases, and 14 bases lay between the germline ends. Here the CDR3 DNA reads TGCGCCAGCAGCCGGGGACATAGGCCGTTCTTC. This codes for CASSRGHRPFF.

The chain has TRBV20-1 and TRBJ2-3; 10 positions agree with TRBD2. The junction had 17 bases not matched to a gene; V was cut back by 3 bases and J by 14 bases. The CDR3 is made up of 15 amino acids. Per germline, CDR1 DFQATT and CDR2 SNEGSKA (reference sequence). CDR3 nucleotides: TGCAGTGCTAGGCCCCCCCTAGCGGGAGCCAGATACGCGTATTTT. It yields the protein CSARPPLAGARYAYF.

The V call is TRBV7-6, the J call TRBJ2-7; 7 bases agree with TRBD2. Germline V gene lookup returns CDR1 SGHVS and CDR2 FNYEAQ. The V segment lost 11 bases and the J segment 7 bases; nucleotides outside the gene matches: 11. The CDR3 has 12 residues. CDR3 coding DNA: TGTGCCTCCGGGAGGTCGTCTCGGGAGCAGTACTTC. As protein: CASGRSSREQYF.

This clonotype was seen more than once but under ten times. The chain uses TRBV10-3 and TRBJ2-5; D remains unclear. CDR1 and CDR2 from the germline V gene are ENHRY and SYGVKD. The ends were cut back, 10 bases at V and 2 bases at J, with 17 bases in the middle. The CDR3 length is 14 residues. CDR3 DNA: TGTGCCACCAAATTGTCGGCCCTTCAAGAGACCCAGTACTTC. It codes for CATKLSALQETQYF.